A selection of T cell receptor beta chains follows, all from one sample in a study of T-cell reconstitution after alpha-beta-depleted transplantation in children. Each CDR3 protein gets one entry after TCRdb re-called the PCR reads with MiXCR. This sample has 250,000 to 300,000 distinct CDR3 sequences, with around 7.1% found just once. The sample here was peripheral blood, taken 360 days after TCRalphabeta/CD19-depleted stem cell transplant. The origin of the receptors is a female patient aged 2-15 years who had a stem cell transplant for Fanconi anemia, so the T cells may come from the graft donor. The CDR3 runs from the conserved cysteine through the conserved F or W. Fields, in order: CDR3 length, V gene, J gene, D gene, clone size, CDR3 protein, CDR3 DNA. A D gene is named only where the DNA matches it firmly. Rows give clone size only sometimes, using once, few, many, or a class for an expanded clone.

13	TRBV18	TRBJ2-1	.	.	CASSPSRYNEQFF	TGTGCCAGCTCACCAAGTCGATACAATGAGCAGTTCTTC
15	TRBV5-1	TRBJ2-7	.	many	CASSSSGRYLAEQYF	TGCGCCAGCAGCTCTTCGGGACGGTACTTGGCCGAGCAGTACTTC
16	TRBV7-8	TRBJ1-1	TRBD1	many	CASSPRTGYLNTEAFF	TGTGCCAGCAGCCCCCGGACAGGGTATTTGAACACTGAAGCTTTCTTT
15	TRBV12-3/TRBV12-4	TRBJ2-7	.	many	CASSWDPTRFYEQYF	TGTGCCAGCAGTTGGGACCCCACAAGATTCTACGAGCAGTACTTC
14	TRBV6-2/TRBV6-3	TRBJ1-5	.	few	CASSYAGPPGPQHF	TGTGCCAGCAGTTACGCCGGGCCACCCGGGCCCCAGCATTTT
14	TRBV13	TRBJ1-3	.	many	CASSKDISGNTIYF	TGTGCCAGCAGCAAGGACATATCTGGAAACACCATATATTTT
13	TRBV2	TRBJ1-4	.	.	CASSDRDKEKLFF	TGTGCCAGCAGTGACAGGGACAAGGAAAAACTGTTTTTT
15	TRBV7-9	TRBJ2-2	.	few	CASSLESVVYGELFF	TGTGCCAGCAGCCTAGAGTCGGTGGTCTACGGGGAGCTGTTTTTT
13	TRBV12-5	TRBJ2-5	TRBD2	many	CASGLGLAGTQYF	TGTGCTAGTGGTCTCGGACTAGCGGGTACTCAGTACTTC
11	TRBV5-7	TRBJ2-3	.	.	CASSFTGGQYF	TGTGCCAGCAGCTTTACCGGGGGGCAGTATTTT
13	TRBV7-8	TRBJ2-7	.	few	CASSPNRGYEQYF	TGTGCCAGCAGCCCAAACCGCGGGTACGAGCAGTACTTC
12	TRBV12-3/TRBV12-4	TRBJ1-4	.	many	CASSLDGEKLFF	TGTGCCAGCAGTTTAGACGGAGAAAAACTGTTTTTT
17	TRBV9	TRBJ2-3	.	many	CARTRPNTGARTDTQYF	TGTGCCAGGACACGACCGAATACGGGGGCCCGCACAGATACGCAGTATTTT
14	TRBV12-3/TRBV12-4	TRBJ1-6	.	many	CASSLVAGNSPLHF	TGTGCCAGCAGTTTGGTGGCGGGTAATTCACCCCTCCACTTT
16	TRBV12-3/TRBV12-4	TRBJ1-4	.	many	CASSLQGLTLGEKLFF	TGTGCCAGCAGTTTACAGGGTCTCACACTCGGTGAAAAACTGTTTTTT
13	TRBV19	TRBJ1-5	.	.	CASSMASNQPQHF	TGTGCCAGTAGTATGGCCTCGAATCAGCCCCAGCATTTT
12	TRBV7-9	TRBJ2-1	.	many	CASSFGWDEQFF	TGTGCCAGCAGCTTTGGCTGGGATGAGCAGTTCTTC
15	TRBV5-6	TRBJ2-1	.	.	CASSWTFTGRNEQFF	TGTGCCAGCAGCTGGACTTTTACAGGGCGGAATGAGCAGTTCTTC
13	TRBV6-2/TRBV6-3	TRBJ2-7	.	few	CATKRPAVYEQYF	TGTGCCACGAAGAGGCCAGCGGTCTACGAGCAGTACTTC
13	TRBV20-1	TRBJ2-5	TRBD2	.	CSAPGTSGETQYF	TGCAGTGCCCCGGGGACTAGCGGGGAGACCCAGTACTTC
15	TRBV14	TRBJ2-5	TRBD1	.	CASSQAWTGKETQYF	TGTGCCAGCAGCCAAGCGTGGACAGGGAAAGAGACCCAGTACTTC
15	TRBV6-1	TRBJ2-3	TRBD2	many	CASSAPGLVRYTQYF	TGTGCCAGCAGTGCCCCGGGACTAGTCCGCTATACGCAGTATTTT
16	TRBV20-1	TRBJ1-6	.	.	CSARDRPGLNNSPLHF	TGCAGTGCTAGAGATCGCCCGGGACTCAACAATTCACCCCTCCACTTT
13	TRBV5-4	TRBJ2-3	.	many	CASSGTAGDTQYF	TGTGCCAGCAGCGGAACTGCTGGAGATACGCAGTATTTT
16	TRBV4-2	TRBJ2-1	TRBD2	many	CASSQDLGNSAGMQFF	TGTGCCAGCAGCCAAGATTTGGGAAATTCAGCGGGGATGCAGTTCTTC
15	TRBV16	TRBJ1-4	.	.	CASSQLFATNEKLFF	TGTGCCAGCAGTCAATTGTTTGCAACTAATGAAAAACTGTTTTTT
15	TRBV29-1	TRBJ1-1	.	many	CSVEDEGGRNTEAFF	TGCAGCGTTGAAGATGAGGGTGGTAGGAACACTGAAGCTTTCTTT
17	TRBV3-1	TRBJ1-2	.	few	CASSQVPLEQAYYGYTF	TGTGCCAGCAGCCAAGTACCGCTCGAACAGGCTTACTATGGCTACACCTTC
14	TRBV7-2	TRBJ2-7	.	.	CASSLFGTIYEQYF	TGTGCCAGCAGCCTGTTTGGGACCATCTACGAGCAGTACTTC
16	TRBV12-3/TRBV12-4	TRBJ1-2	.	many	CASTPEWGSRRWGYTF	TGTGCCAGCACCCCAGAATGGGGCAGTCGCCGTTGGGGCTACACCTTC
15	TRBV20-1	TRBJ2-4	TRBD2	few	CSARDKREGENIQYF	TGCAGTGCTAGAGATAAGCGGGAGGGAGAAAACATTCAGTACTTC
15	TRBV30	TRBJ2-1	TRBD2	.	CAWSGGLASYNEQFF	TGTGCCTGGAGCGGCGGACTAGCGAGTTACAATGAGCAGTTCTTC
14	TRBV7-9	TRBJ1-4	.	.	CASNNAGGDEKLFF	TGTGCCAGCAACAACGCGGGAGGGGATGAAAAACTGTTTTTT
14	TRBV10-1	TRBJ1-1	.	few	CASSEDGIPTEAFF	TGCGCCAGCAGTGAAGATGGAATACCCACTGAAGCTTTCTTT
15	TRBV7-2	TRBJ2-7	TRBD1	few	CASSKGQGGWNEQYF	TGTGCCAGCAGCAAAGGACAGGGCGGGTGGAACGAGCAGTACTTC
14	TRBV6-5	TRBJ2-5	TRBD1	many	CASSYARDRGNQYF	TGTGCCAGCAGTTACGCCCGGGACAGGGGGAACCAGTACTTC
18	TRBV4-3	TRBJ2-5	.	many	CASSQDSGQGGGQETQYF	TGCGCCAGCAGCCAAGATAGTGGACAGGGAGGGGGCCAAGAGACCCAGTACTTC
13	TRBV10-3	TRBJ2-5	.	few	CAISDGQKETQYF	TGTGCCATCAGTGACGGACAGAAAGAGACCCAGTACTTC
12	TRBV19	TRBJ2-7	.	many	CASGETGRSQYF	TGTGCCAGTGGAGAGACAGGACGCTCGCAGTACTTC
21	TRBV28	TRBJ2-3	TRBD2	few	CASSLPPLGSGRAVYTDTQYF	TGTGCCAGCAGTTTACCCCCTTTGGGTAGCGGGAGGGCAGTCTACACAGATACGCAGTATTTT